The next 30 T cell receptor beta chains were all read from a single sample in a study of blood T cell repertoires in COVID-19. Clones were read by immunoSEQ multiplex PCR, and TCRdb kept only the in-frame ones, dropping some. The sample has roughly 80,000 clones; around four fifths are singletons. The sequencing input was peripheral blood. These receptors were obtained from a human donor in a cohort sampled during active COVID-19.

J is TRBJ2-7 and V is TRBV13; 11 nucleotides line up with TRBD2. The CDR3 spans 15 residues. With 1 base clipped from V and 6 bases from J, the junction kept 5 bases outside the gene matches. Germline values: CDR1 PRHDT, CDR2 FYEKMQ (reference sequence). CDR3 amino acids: CASSLVGLAGGEQYF. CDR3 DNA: TGTGCCAGCAGCTTAGTGGGGCTAGCGGGAGGCGAGCAGTACTTC.

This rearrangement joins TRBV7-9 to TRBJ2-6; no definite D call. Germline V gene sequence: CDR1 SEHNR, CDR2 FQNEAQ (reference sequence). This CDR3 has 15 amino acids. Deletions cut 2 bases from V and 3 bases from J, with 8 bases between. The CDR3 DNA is TGTGCCAGCAGCTTACAAAATAGTGGGGCCAACGTCCTGACTTTC. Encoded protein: CASSLQNSGANVLTF.

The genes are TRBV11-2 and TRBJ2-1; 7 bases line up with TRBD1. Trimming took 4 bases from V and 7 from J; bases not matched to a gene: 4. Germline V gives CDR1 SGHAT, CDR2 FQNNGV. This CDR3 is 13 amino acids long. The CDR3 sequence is CASSSDRFNEQFF. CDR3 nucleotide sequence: TGTGCCAGCAGCTCGGACAGGTTTAATGAGCAGTTCTTC.

As DNA, the CDR3 is TGTGCCTGGACAAAGGGGAACGAGCAGTACTTC. Protein sequence: CAWTKGNEQYF. This chain connects TRBV30 to TRBJ2-7, with D possibly being TRBD1 (5 bases). The CDR3 contains 11 residues. The germline V gene encodes CDR1 GTSNPN and CDR2 SVGIG (reference sequence). Trimming left V 4 bases short and J 5 bases short, with 9 bases between.

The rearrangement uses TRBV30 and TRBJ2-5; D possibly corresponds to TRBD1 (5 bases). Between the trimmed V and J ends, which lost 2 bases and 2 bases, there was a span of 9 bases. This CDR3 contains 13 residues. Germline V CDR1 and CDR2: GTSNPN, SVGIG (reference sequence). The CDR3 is CAWSSRAQETQYF. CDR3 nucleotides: TGTGCCTGGAGTTCCAGGGCTCAAGAGACCCAGTACTTC.

The CDR3 DNA sequence: TGTGCCAGCAGTTTACGAGGGACTAGCGGGAACAATGAGCAGTTCTTC. It codes for CASSLRGTSGNNEQFF. This sequence joins TRBV27 and TRBJ2-1, with TRBD2 matching 13 bases. CDR1 is MNHEY and CDR2 is SMNVEV in the germline V gene (reference sequence). The CDR3 is made up of 16 amino acids. V was pared by 2 bases and J by 5 bases, with 3 bases of the junction left unmatched.

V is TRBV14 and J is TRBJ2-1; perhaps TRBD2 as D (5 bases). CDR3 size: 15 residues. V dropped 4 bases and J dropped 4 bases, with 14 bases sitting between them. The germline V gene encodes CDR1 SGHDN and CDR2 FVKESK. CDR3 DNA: TGTGCCAGCAGCCCCCTCGGCGGGTTATACAATGAGCAGTTCTTC. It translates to CASSPLGGLYNEQFF.

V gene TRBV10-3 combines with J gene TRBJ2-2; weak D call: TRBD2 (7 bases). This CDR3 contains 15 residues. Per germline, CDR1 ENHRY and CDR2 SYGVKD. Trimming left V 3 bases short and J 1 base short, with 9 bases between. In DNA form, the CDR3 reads TGTGCCATCAGTGACGGGGGGCAGAACACCGGGGAGCTGTTTTTT. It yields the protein CAISDGGQNTGELFF.

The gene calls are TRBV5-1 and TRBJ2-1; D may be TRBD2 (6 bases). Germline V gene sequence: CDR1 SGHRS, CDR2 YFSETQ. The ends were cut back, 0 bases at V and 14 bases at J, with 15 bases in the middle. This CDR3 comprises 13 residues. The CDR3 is CASSLEGLPEEFF. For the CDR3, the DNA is TGCGCCAGCAGCTTGGAGGGACTCCCCGAAGAGTTCTTC.

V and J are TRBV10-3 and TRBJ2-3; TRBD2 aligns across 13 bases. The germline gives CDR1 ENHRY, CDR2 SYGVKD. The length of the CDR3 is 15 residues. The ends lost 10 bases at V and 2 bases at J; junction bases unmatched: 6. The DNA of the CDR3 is TGTGCCACCTCGGGACTAGCGGGAACCACAGATACGCAGTATTTT. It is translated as CATSGLAGTTDTQYF.

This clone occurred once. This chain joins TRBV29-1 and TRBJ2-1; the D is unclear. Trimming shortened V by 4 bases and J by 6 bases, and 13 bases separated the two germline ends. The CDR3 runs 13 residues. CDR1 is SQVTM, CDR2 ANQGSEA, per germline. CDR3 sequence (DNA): TGCAGCGTTGCCCGCCGACTTGGCAATGAGCAGTTCTTC. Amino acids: CSVARRLGNEQFF.

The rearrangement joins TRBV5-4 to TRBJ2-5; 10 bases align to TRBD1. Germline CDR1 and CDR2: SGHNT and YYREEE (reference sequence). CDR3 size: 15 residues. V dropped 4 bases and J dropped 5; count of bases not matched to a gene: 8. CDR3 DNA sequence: TGTGCCAGCAGCCGTCCCGGGACAGGGGTGGAGACCCAGTACTTC. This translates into CASSRPGTGVETQYF. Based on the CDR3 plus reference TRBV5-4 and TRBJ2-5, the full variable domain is ETGVTQSPTHLIKTRGQQVTLRCSSQSGHNTVSWYQQALGQGPQFIFQYYREEENGRGNFPPRFSGLQFPNYSSELNVNALELDDSALYLCASSRPGTGVETQYFGPGTRLLVL.

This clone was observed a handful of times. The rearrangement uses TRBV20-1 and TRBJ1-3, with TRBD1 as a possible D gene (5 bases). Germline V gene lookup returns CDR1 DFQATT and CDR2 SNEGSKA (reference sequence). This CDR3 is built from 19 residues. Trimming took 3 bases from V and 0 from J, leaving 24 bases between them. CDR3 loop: CSASRGVPSLTSSGNTIYF. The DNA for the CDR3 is TGCAGTGCTAGTAGGGGCGTACCATCCCTTACGAGCTCTGGAAACACCATATATTTT.

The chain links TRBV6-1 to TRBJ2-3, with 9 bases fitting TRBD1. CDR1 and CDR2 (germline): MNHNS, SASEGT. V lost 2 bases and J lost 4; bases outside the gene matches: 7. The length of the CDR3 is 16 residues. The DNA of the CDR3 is TGTGCCAGCAGTGAATTCCGGGGGACAGGGCCAGATACGCAGTATTTT. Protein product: CASSEFRGTGPDTQYF.

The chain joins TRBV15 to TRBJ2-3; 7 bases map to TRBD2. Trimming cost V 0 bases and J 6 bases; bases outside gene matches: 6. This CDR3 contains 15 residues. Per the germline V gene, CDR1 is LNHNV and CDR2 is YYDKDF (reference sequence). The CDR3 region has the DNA TGTGCCACCAGCAGAGAGGCGGGGGTGCGGGATACGCAGTATTTT. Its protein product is CATSREAGVRDTQYF.

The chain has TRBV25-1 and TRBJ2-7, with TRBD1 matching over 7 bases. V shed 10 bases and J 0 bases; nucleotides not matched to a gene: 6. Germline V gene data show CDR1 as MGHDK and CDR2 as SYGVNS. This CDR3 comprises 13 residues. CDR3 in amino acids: CATTDRTSYEQYF. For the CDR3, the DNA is TGTGCCACGACGGACAGGACCTCCTACGAGCAGTACTTC.

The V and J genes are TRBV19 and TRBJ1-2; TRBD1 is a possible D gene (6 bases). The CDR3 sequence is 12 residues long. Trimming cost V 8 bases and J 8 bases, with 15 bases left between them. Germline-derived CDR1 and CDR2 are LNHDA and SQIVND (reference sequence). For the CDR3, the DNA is TGTGCCAGTCTAACAGGGCCTTTGGGCTACACCTTC. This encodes CASLTGPLGYTF.

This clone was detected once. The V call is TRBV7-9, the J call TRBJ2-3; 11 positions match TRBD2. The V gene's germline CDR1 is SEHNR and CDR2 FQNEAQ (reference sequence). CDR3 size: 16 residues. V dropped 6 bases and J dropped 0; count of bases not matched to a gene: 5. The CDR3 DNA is TGTGCCAGCAGGTCGGGACTAGCGGCTAGCACAGATACGCAGTATTTT. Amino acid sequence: CASRSGLAASTDTQYF.

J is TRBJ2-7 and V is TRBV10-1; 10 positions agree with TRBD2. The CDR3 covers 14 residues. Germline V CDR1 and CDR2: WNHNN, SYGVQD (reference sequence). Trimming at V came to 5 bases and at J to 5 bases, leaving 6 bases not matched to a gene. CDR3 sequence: CASSLAGEVNEQYF. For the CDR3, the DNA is TGCGCCAGCAGTCTAGCGGGAGAGGTGAACGAGCAGTACTTC.

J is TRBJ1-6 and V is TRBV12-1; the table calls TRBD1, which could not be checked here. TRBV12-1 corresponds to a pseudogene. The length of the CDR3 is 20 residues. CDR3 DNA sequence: TGTGCCAGCAGCTTCGCCGGGACAGGGGCACCCTCCTCCTATAATTCACCCCTCCACTTT. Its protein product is CASSFAGTGAPSSYNSPLHF.

Written as DNA, the CDR3 is TGTGCCAGCAGCTCCCTGACAGGGCGCTCCTATAATTCACCCCTCCACTTT. This codes for CASSSLTGRSYNSPLHF. The V call is TRBV7-2, the J call TRBJ1-6; TRBD1 matches at 7 bases. This CDR3 has 17 amino acids. After removal of 4 bases from V and 0 bases from J, the junction contained 6 bases not matched to a gene. Germline V CDR1 and CDR2: SGHTA, FQGNSA.

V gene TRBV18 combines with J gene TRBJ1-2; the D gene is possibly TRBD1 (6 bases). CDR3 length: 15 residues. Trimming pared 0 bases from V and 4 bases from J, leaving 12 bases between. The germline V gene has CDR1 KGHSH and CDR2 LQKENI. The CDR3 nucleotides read TGTGCCAGCTCACCACCTTCAGGGGTGGGCTATGGCTACACCTTC. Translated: CASSPPSGVGYGYTF.

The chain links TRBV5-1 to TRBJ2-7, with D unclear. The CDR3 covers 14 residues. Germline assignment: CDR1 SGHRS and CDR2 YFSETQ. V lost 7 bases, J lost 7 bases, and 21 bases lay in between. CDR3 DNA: TGCGCCAGCGCCTCCCCGGCACCGCGAGGTGAGCAGTACTTC. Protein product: CASASPAPRGEQYF. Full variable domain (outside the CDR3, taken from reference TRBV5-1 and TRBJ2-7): KAGVTQTPRYLIKTRGQQVTLSCSPISGHRSVSWYQQTPGQGLQFLFEYFSETQRNKGNFPGRFSGRQFSNSRSEMNVSTLELGDSALYLCASASPAPRGEQYFGPGTRLTVT.

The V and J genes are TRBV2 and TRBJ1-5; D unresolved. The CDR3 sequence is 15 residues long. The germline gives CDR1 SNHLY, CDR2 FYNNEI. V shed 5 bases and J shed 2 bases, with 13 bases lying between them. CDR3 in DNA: TGTGCCAGCAGTTATGGAGGGTCCCGCAATCAGCCCCAGCATTTT. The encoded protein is CASSYGGSRNQPQHF.

CDR3 in DNA: TGCAGCGTTCCGCGAGGTGAGACCCAGTACTTC. This gives the protein CSVPRGETQYF. V gene TRBV29-1 combines with J gene TRBJ2-5; D remains ambiguous. This CDR3 is 11 amino acids long. Trimming removed 5 bases at V and 5 bases at J, with 9 bases between. Germline V gene data show CDR1 as SQVTM and CDR2 as ANQGSEA.

Here the CDR3 DNA reads TGTGCCAGCAGCGCCACAGGGGCCAGCAATCAGCCCCAGCATTTT. Residues: CASSATGASNQPQHF. The rearrangement joins TRBV9 to TRBJ1-5; 7 nucleotides align to TRBD1. V dropped 3 bases and J dropped 1; count of bases not matched to a gene: 4. This CDR3 is built from 15 residues. In germline, CDR1 is SGDLS, CDR2 YYNGEE.

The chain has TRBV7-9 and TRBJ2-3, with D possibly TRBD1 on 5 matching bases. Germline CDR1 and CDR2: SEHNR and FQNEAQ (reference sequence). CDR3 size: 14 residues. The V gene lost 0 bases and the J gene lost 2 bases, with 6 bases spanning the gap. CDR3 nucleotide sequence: TGTGCCAGCAGCTTAGCGACAGACACAGATACGCAGTATTTT. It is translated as CASSLATDTDTQYF. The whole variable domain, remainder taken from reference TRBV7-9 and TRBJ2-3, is DTGVSQNPRHKITKRGQNVTFRCDPISEHNRLYWYRQTLGQGPEFLTYFQNEAQLEKSRLLSDRFSAERPKGSFSTLEIQRTEQGDSAMYLCASSLATDTDTQYFGPGTRLTVL.

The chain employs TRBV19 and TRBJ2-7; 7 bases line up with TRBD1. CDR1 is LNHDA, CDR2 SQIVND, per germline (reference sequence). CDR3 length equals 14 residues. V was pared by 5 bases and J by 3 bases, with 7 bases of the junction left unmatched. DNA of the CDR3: TGTGCCAGTAGTGCCGGGACAGTTGGCTACGAGCAGTACTTC. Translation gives CASSAGTVGYEQYF.

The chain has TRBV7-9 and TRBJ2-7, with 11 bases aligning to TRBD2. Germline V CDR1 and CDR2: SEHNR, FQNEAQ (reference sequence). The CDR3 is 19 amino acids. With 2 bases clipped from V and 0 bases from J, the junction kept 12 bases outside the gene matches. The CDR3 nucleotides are TGTGCCAGCAGCTTAACCCCCCTAGGACTAGCGGGTATCTCCTACGAGCAGTACTTC. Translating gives CASSLTPLGLAGISYEQYF.

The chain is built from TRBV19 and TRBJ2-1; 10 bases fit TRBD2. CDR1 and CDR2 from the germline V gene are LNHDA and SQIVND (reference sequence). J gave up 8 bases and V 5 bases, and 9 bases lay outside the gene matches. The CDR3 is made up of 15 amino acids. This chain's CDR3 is CASSSAGLARDEQFF. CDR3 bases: TGTGCCAGTAGTTCCGCGGGACTAGCGAGGGATGAGCAGTTCTTC.